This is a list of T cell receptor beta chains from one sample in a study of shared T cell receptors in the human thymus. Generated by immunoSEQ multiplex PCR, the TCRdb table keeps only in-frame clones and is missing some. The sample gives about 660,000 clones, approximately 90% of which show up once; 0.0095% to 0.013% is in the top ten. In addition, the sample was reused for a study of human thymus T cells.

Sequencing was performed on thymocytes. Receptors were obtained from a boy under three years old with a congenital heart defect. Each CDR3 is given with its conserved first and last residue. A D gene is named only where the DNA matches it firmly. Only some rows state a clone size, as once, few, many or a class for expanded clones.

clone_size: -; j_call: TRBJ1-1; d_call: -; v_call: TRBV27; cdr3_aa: CASSFRVNTEAFF; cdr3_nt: TGTGCCAGCAGCTTCAGGGTGAACACTGAAGCTTTCTTT
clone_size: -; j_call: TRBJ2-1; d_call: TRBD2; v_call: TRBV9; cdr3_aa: CASSPGGGTYNEQFF; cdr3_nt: TGTGCCAGCAGCCCGGGGGGAGGAACCTACAATGAGCAGTTCTTC
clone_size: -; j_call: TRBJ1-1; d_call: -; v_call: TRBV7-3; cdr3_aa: CASSPIGRVSMNTEAFF; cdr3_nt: TGTGCCAGCAGCCCCATCGGCCGGGTGTCGATGAACACTGAAGCTTTCTTT
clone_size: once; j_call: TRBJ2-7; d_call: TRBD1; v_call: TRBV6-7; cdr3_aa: CASSRPTGKSDEQYF; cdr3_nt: TGTGCCAGCAGTCGACCGACAGGGAAGTCGGACGAGCAGTACTTC
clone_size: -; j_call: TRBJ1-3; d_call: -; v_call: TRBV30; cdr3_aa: CASPTGNGNTIYF; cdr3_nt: TGTGCCTCCCCAACAGGGAATGGAAACACCATATATTTT
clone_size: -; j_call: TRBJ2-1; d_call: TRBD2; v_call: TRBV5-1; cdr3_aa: CASSLRGRNSNEQFF; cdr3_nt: TGCGCCAGCAGTCTTCGCGGGAGGAATTCCAATGAGCAGTTCTTC
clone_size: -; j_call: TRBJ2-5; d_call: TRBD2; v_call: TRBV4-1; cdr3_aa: CASSQGRAGMETQYF; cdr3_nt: TGCGCCAGCAGCCAAGGTAGAGCGGGGATGGAGACCCAGTACTTC
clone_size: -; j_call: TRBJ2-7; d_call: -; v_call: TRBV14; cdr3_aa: CASSQGAGKTYEQYF; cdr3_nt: TGTGCCAGCAGCCAAGGGGCAGGAAAAACCTACGAGCAGTACTTC
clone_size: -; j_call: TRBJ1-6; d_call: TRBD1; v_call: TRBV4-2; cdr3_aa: CASSQDVGQGANSPLHF; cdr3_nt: TGTGCCAGCAGCCAAGATGTAGGACAGGGGGCGAATTCACCCCTCCACTTT
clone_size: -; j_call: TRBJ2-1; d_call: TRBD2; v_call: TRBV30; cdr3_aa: CAWRRLAGSNEQFF; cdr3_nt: TGTGCCTGGAGGAGACTAGCGGGATCCAATGAGCAGTTCTTC
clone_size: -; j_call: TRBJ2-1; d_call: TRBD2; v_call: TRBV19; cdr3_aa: CASKGAGGPNEQFF; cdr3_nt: TGTGCCAGTAAAGGGGCGGGAGGGCCAAATGAGCAGTTCTTC
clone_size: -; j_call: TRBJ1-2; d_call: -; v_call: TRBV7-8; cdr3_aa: CASSLWGDYGYTF; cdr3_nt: TGTGCCAGCAGTCTTTGGGGGGACTATGGCTACACCTTC
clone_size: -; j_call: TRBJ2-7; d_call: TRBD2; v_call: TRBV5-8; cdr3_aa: CASSLGVGGGYSFEQYF; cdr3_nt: TGTGCCAGCAGCTTGGGGGTGGGCGGGGGGTATTCTTTCGAGCAGTACTTC
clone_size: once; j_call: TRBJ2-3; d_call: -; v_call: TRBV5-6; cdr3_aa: CASSPPGLNTDTQYF; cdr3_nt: TGTGCCAGCAGCCCCCCGGGACTGAACACAGATACGCAGTATTTT
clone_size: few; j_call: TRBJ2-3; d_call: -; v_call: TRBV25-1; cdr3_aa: CASSDEVASVHTTDTQYF; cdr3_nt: TGTGCCAGCAGTGACGAGGTCGCTAGCGTGCACACCACAGATACGCAGTATTTT
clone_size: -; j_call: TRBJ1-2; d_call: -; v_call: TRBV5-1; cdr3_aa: CASSDDPGGASGYTF; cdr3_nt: TGCGCCAGCAGCGACGACCCCGGTGGGGCCAGTGGCTACACCTTC
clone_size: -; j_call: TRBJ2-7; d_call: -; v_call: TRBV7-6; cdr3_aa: CASSLEGEAAYEQYF; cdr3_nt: TGTGCCAGCAGCTTAGAAGGGGAGGCCGCCTACGAGCAGTACTTC
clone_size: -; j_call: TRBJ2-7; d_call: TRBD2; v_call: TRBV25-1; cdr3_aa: CASSSNSGGPMGSYEQYF; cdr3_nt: TGTGCCAGCAGTTCAAATAGCGGGGGGCCTATGGGCTCCTACGAGCAGTACTTC
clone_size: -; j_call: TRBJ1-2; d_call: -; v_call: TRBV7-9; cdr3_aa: CASSLERPGYYGYTF; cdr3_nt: TGTGCCAGCAGCTTAGAGAGGCCAGGGTACTATGGCTACACCTTC
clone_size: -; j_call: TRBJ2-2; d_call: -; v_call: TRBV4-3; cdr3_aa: CASSPGGAGMTTGELFF; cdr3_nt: TGCGCCAGCAGCCCCGGTGGCGCAGGGATGACGACCGGGGAGCTGTTTTTT
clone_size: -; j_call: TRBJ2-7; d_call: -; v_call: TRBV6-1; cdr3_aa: CASRPADSYEQYF; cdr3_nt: TGTGCCAGCAGACCTGCTGACAGCTACGAGCAGTACTTC
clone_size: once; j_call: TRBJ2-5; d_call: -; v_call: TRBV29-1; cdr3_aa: CSVRDGAQETQYF; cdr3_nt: TGCAGCGTGCGGGACGGAGCCCAAGAGACCCAGTACTTC
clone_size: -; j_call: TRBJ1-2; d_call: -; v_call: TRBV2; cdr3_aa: CASIRDQVGANYGYTF; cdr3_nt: TGTGCCAGCATAAGAGATCAAGTAGGAGCTAACTATGGCTACACCTTC
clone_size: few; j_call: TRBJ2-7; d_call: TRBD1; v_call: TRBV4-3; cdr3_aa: CASSQDPVTGGHEQYF; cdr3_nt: TGCGCCAGCAGCCAAGATCCGGTGACAGGGGGCCACGAGCAGTACTTC
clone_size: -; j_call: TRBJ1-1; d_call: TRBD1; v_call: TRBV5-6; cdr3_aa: CASSLGHRGRKGEAFF; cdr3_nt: TGTGCCAGCAGCTTGGGGCACAGGGGGCGGAAGGGTGAAGCTTTCTTT
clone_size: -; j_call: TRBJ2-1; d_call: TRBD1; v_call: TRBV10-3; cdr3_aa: CAISESRGQAPEQFF; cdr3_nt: TGTGCCATCAGTGAGTCGAGGGGACAGGCCCCTGAGCAGTTCTTC